The clone carrying this T cell receptor beta chain has a handful of counts. No antigen is known for it. Trimming removed 4 bases from V and 1 base from J, with 10 bases in between. Germline V gene data show CDR1 as MDHEN and CDR2 as SYDVKM. The CDR3 sequence is 14 residues long. These data belong to a study of T cells in Graves' hyperthyroidism and ophthalmopathy. RNA transcripts served as the template for amplifying TCR beta CDR3 regions. Using the HTBI primer set, a first-round RT-PCR was run on the TCR CDR3. TCRdb redid the calling of the multiplex PCR reads with MiXCR, one entry per CDR3 protein. The top ten clones hold 10% to 13% of a sample with about 740,000 distinct CDR3 sequences, 13% to 15% of them seen once. Absence of ophthalmopathy progression within 18 months defined stable Graves' hyperthyroidism. Overall study findings and caveats: Most clonotypes expanded in the thyroid (above 0.001) were also present in blood. Before onset, ophthalmopathy was predicted by the model a median about 6.2 months earlier.

The chain employs TRBV28 and TRBJ2-5; a possible D gene is TRBD1 (5 bases). This sequence was found in a woman aged 18-29 years with Graves' hyperthyroidism. Sequencing was performed on blood. CDR3 loop: CASSSQGFQETQYF. CDR3 nucleotides: TGTGCCAGCAGTTCTCAGGGATTCCAAGAGACCCAGTACTTC.